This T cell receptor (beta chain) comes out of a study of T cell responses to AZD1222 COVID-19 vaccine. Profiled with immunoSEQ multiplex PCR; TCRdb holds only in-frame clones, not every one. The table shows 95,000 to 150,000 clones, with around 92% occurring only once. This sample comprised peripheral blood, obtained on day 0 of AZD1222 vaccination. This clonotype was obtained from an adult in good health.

CDR3: CASSSRLARALEQFF. The CDR3 DNA is TGTGCCAGCAGTTCCCGACTAGCCCGGGCACTCGAGCAGTTCTTC. J is TRBJ2-1 and V is TRBV28; 7 nucleotides match TRBD2. The germline CDR1 and CDR2 sequences are MDHEN and SYDVKM. The CDR3 is made up of 15 amino acids. The junction had 13 bases not matched to a gene; V was cut back by 4 bases and J by 10 bases.